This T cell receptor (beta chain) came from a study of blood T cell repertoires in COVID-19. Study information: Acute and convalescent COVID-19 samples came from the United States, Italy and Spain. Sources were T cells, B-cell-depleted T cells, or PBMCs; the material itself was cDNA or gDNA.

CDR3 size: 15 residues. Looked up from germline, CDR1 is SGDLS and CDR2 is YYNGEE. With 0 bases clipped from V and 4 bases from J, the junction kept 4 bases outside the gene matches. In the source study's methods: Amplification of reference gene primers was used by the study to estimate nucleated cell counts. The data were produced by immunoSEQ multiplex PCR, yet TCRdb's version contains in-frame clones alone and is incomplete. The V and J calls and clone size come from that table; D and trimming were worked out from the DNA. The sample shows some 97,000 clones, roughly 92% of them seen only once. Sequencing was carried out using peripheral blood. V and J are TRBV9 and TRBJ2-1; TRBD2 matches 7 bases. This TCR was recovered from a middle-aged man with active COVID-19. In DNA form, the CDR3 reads TGTGCCAGCAGCGTAGGTAGCGGGCTGTACAATGAGCAGTTCTTC. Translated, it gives CASSVGSGLYNEQFF.